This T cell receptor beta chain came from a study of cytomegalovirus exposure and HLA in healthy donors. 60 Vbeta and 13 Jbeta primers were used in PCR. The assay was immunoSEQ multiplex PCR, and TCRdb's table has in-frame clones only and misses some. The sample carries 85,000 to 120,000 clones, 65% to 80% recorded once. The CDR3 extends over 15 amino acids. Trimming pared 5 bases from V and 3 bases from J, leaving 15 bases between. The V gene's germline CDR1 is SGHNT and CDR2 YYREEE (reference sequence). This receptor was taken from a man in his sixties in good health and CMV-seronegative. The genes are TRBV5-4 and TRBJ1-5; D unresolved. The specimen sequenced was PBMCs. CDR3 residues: CASRELENPNQPQHF. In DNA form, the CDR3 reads TGTGCCAGCAGAGAATTGGAGAACCCCAATCAGCCCCAGCATTTT.